The rows below give T cell receptor beta chains drawn from one sample of a study of blood T cell repertoires in COVID-19. Data came from immunoSEQ multiplex PCR; TCRdb stores just in-frame clones and leaves some out. Of 150,000 to 200,000 clones in the sample, around 82% are singletons; the top ten hold around 5.2%. Sequences were obtained from PBMCs or T cells enriched from blood (not recorded which). These receptors all come from a woman aged 55-70 years with acute COVID-19. CDR3s include the opening cysteine and the closing phenylalanine or tryptophan. D genes are given only for firm matches. Clone size, where shown, is once, few, many, or a class for clones that have expanded.

D: .; V: TRBV28; J: TRBJ1-2; size: .; DNA: TGTGCCAGCAGACAGGAGAATAACTATGGCTACACCTTC; CDR3: CASRQENNYGYTF
D: .; V: TRBV5-1; J: TRBJ2-1; size: .; DNA: TGCGCCAGCAGCTTGATCCTGGAGGATGAGCAGTTCTTC; CDR3: CASSLILEDEQFF
D: TRBD1; V: TRBV28; J: TRBJ1-3; size: .; DNA: TGTGCCAGCAGTTTACGTGGAAAGGGGGCGGAGAACACCATATATTTT; CDR3: CASSLRGKGAENTIYF
D: TRBD1; V: TRBV7-2; J: TRBJ2-7; size: many; DNA: TGTGCCAGCAGCTACGGGACAGGGTGGTACTTC; CDR3: CASSYGTGWYF
D: TRBD1; V: TRBV11-3; J: TRBJ2-1; size: .; DNA: TGTGCCAGCAGCCTGACAGGGAATGGTGGTGAGCAGTTCTTC; CDR3: CASSLTGNGGEQFF
D: .; V: TRBV5-8; J: TRBJ2-3; size: .; DNA: TGTGCCAGCAGCTTGGGGGGGGGCCCTGCAGATACGCAGTATTTT; CDR3: CASSLGGGPADTQYF
D: .; V: TRBV18; J: TRBJ2-1; size: .; DNA: TGTGCCAGCTCACCACCGGGTCCGGGGATATATGAGCAGTTCTTC; CDR3: CASSPPGPGIYEQFF
D: TRBD1; V: TRBV10-1; J: TRBJ2-4; size: .; DNA: TGCGCCAACCCGGACAGGGTGACCAAAAACATTCAGTACTTC; CDR3: CANPDRVTKNIQYF
D: TRBD1; V: TRBV24-1; J: TRBJ2-1; size: few; DNA: TGTGCCACTGGACAGGGTTGGAGTGAGCAGTTCTTC; CDR3: CATGQGWSEQFF
D: TRBD2; V: TRBV6-5; J: TRBJ2-2; size: .; DNA: TGTGCCAGCAGTTACTGGGCGGGAGGTTCCACCGGGGAGCTGTTTTTT; CDR3: CASSYWAGGSTGELFF
D: TRBD1; V: TRBV10-2; J: TRBJ1-6; size: once; DNA: TGCGCCAGTGGGACAGGGTATGGCGGTTCACCCCTCCACTTT; CDR3: CASGTGYGGSPLHF
D: .; V: TRBV11-3; J: TRBJ2-5; size: .; DNA: TGTGCCAGCAGCTTAGTGTCGGGAGAGACCCAGTACTTC; CDR3: CASSLVSGETQYF
D: .; V: TRBV7-6; J: TRBJ2-3; size: .; DNA: TGTGCCATTTCGCCGGGACTAGGGGGCCCAGATACGCAGTATTTT; CDR3: CAISPGLGGPDTQYF
D: .; V: TRBV7-2; J: TRBJ2-2; size: .; DNA: TGTGCCAGCATAGCAGAGGCAAGAGACGGGGAGCTGTTTTTT; CDR3: CASIAEARDGELFF
D: .; V: TRBV9; J: TRBJ1-3; size: few; DNA: TGTGCCAGCAGCGTAGGGGGGGTAGGTGGAAACACCATATATTTT; CDR3: CASSVGGVGGNTIYF